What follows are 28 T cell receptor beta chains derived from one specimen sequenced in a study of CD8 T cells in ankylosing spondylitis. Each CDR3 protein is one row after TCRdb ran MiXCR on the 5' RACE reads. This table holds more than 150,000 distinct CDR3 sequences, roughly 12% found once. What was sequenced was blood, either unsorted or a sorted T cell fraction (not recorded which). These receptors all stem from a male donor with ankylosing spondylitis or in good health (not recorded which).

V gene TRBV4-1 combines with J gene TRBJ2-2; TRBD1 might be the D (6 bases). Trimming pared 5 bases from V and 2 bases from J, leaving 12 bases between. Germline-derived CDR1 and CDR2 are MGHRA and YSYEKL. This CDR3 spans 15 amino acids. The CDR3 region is CASSFGQYNTGELFF. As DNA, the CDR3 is TGCGCCAGCAGCTTCGGACAGTATAACACCGGGGAGCTGTTTTTT.

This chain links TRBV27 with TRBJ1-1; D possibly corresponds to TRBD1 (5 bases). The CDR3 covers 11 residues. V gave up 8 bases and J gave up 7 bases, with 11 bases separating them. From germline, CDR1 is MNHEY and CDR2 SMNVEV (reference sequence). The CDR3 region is CASRGVGEAFF. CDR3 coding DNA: TGTGCCAGCCGGGGGGTGGGTGAAGCTTTCTTT.

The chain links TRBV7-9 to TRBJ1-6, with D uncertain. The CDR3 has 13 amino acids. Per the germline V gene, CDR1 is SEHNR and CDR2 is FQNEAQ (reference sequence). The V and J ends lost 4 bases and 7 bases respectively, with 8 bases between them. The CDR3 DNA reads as TGTGCCAGCAGCTCTAAGTGGAATTCACCCCTCCACTTT. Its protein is CASSSKWNSPLHF. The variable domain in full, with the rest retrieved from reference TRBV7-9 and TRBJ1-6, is DTGVSQNPRHKITKRGQNVTFRCDPISEHNRLYWYRQTLGQGPEFLTYFQNEAQLEKSRLLSDRFSAERPKGSFSTLEIQRTEQGDSAMYLCASSSKWNSPLHFGNGTRLTVT.

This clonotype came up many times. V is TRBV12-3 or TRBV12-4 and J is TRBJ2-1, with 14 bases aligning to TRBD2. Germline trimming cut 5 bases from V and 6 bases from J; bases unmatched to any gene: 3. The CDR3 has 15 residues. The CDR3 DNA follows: TGTGCCAGCAGTCCGACTAGCGGGGGGGGCAATGAGCAGTTCTTC. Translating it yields CASSPTSGGGNEQFF.

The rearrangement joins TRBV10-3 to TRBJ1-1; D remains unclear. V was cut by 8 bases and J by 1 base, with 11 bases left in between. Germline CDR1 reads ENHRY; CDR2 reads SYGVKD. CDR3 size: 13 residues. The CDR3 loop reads CAIREEGNTEAFF. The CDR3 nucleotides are TGTGCCATCCGGGAGGAAGGGAACACTGAAGCTTTCTTT.

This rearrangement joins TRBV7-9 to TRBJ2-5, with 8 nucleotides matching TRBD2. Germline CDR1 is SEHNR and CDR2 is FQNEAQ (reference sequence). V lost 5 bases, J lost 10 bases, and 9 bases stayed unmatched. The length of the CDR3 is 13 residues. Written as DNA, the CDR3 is TGTGCCAGCAGCCGGGGGGGGCGGACCGACCAGTACTTC. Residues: CASSRGGRTDQYF. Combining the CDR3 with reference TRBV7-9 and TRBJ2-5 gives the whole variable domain DTGVSQNPRHKITKRGQNVTFRCDPISEHNRLYWYRQTLGQGPEFLTYFQNEAQLEKSRLLSDRFSAERPKGSFSTLEIQRTEQGDSAMYLCASSRGGRTDQYFGPGTRLLVL.

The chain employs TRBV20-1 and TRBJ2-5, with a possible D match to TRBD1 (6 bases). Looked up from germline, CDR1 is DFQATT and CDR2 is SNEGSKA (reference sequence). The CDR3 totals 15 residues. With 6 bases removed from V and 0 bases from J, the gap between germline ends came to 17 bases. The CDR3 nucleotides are TGCAGTGCCCCCCCGGGACACTTGTACCAAGAGACCCAGTACTTC. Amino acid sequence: CSAPPGHLYQETQYF.

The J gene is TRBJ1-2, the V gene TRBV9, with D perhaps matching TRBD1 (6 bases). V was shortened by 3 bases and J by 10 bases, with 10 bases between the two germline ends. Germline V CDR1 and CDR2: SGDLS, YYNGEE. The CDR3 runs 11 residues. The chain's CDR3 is CASSGTGTYTF. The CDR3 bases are TGTGCCAGCAGCGGAACAGGGACCTACACCTTC. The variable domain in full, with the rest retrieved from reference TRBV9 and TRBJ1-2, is DSGVTQTPKHLITATGQRVTLRCSPRSGDLSVYWYQQSLDQGLQFLIQYYNGEERAKGNILERFSAQQFPDLHSELNLSSLELGDSALYFCASSGTGTYTFGSGTRLTVV.

CDR3 nucleotides: TGCGCCAGCAGCCAAGAAACTCGAAGCTCCTACGAGCAGTACTTC. Protein product: CASSQETRSSYEQYF. The genes are TRBV4-1 and TRBJ2-7; no definite D call. The germline gives CDR1 MGHRA, CDR2 YSYEKL. CDR3 length equals 15 residues. V was pared by 0 bases and J by 0 bases, with 9 bases between.

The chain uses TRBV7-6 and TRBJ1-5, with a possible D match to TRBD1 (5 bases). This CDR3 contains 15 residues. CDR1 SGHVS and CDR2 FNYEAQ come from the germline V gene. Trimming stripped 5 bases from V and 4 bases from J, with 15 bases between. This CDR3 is CASSQFSGGNQPQHF. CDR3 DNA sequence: TGTGCCAGCAGCCAATTTAGTGGGGGTAATCAGCCCCAGCATTTT.

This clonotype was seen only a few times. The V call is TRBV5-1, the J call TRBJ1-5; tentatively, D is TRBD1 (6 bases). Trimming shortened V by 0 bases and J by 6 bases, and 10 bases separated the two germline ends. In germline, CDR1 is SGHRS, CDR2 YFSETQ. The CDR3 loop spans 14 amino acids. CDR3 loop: CASSLDRVGQPQHF. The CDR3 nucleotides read TGCGCCAGCAGCTTGGACAGGGTTGGTCAGCCCCAGCATTTT.

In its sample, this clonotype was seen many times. CDR3 loop: CASSAGGEQSYEQYF. For the CDR3, the DNA is TGTGCCAGCAGCGCAGGGGGCGAACAGTCCTACGAGCAGTACTTC. The chain links TRBV7-9 to TRBJ2-7; 8 bases fit TRBD1. This CDR3 is 15 amino acids long. Germline V gives CDR1 SEHNR, CDR2 FQNEAQ (reference sequence). V lost 5 bases and J lost 1; bases outside the gene matches: 7.

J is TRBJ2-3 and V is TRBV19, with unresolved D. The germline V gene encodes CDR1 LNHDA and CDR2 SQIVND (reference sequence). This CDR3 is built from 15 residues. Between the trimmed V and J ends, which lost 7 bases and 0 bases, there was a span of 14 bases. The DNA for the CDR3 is TGTGCCAGTAAGAACTCCTACGATAGCACAGATACGCAGTATTTT. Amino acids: CASKNSYDSTDTQYF.

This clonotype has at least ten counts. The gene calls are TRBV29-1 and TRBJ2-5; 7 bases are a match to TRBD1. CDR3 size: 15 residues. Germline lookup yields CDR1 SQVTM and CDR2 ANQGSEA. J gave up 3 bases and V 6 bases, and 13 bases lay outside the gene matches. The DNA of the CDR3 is TGCAGCGTAGCCGAGATCAAAACAGGGGAAGAGACCCAGTACTTC. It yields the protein CSVAEIKTGEETQYF.

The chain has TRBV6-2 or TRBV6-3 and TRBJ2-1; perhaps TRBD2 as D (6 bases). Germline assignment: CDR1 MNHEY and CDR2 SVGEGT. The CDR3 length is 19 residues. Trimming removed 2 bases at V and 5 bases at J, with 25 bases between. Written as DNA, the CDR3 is TGTGCCAGCAGTTACCATTCGATTCAACTAGCAATTCTGGACAATGAGCAGTTCTTC. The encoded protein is CASSYHSIQLAILDNEQFF.

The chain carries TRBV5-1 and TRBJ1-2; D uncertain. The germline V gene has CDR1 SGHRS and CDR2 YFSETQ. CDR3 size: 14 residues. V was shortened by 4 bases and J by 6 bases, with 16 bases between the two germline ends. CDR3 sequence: CASSLDQSVDGYTF. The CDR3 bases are TGCGCCAGCAGCCTAGATCAGAGTGTGGATGGCTACACCTTC. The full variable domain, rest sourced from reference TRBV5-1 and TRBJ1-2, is KAGVTQTPRYLIKTRGQQVTLSCSPISGHRSVSWYQQTPGQGLQFLFEYFSETQRNKGNFPGRFSGRQFSNSRSEMNVSTLELGDSALYLCASSLDQSVDGYTFGSGTRLTVV.

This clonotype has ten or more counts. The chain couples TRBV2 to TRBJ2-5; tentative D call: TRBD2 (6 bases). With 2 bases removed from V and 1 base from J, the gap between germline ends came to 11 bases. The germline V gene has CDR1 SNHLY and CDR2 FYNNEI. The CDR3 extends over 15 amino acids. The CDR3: CASSERWRGQETQYF. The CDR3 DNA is TGTGCCAGCAGTGAAAGGTGGAGGGGCCAAGAGACCCAGTACTTC.

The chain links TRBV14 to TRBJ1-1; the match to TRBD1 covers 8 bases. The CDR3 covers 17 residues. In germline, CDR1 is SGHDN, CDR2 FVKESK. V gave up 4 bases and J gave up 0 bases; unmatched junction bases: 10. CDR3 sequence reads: CASSRRQGRLMNTEAFF. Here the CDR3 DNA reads TGTGCCAGCAGCCGGAGACAGGGGCGATTAATGAACACTGAAGCTTTCTTT.

CDR3 nucleotide sequence: TGTGCCAGCAGGGGGGGGCCGACTAGCCTCACTAATGAGCAGTTCTTC. Amino acids: CASRGGPTSLTNEQFF. The chain carries TRBV27 and TRBJ2-1; D is perhaps TRBD2 (7 bases). This CDR3 contains 16 residues. Deletions cut 6 bases from V and 7 bases from J, with 22 bases between. Per germline, CDR1 MNHEY and CDR2 SMNVEV (reference sequence).

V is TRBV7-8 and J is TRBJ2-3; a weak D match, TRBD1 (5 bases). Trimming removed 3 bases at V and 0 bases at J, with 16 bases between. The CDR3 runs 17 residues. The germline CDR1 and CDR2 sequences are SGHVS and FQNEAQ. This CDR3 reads CASSFFSGPSSTDTQYF. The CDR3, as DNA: TGTGCCAGCAGCTTCTTTTCAGGGCCTTCTAGCACAGATACGCAGTATTTT.

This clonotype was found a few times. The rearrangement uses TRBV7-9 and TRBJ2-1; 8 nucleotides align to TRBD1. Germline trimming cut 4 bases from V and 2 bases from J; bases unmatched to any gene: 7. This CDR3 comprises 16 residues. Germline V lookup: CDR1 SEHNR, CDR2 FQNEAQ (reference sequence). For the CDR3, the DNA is TGTGCCAGCAGCTCCGGACAGGGCGGTCCCTACAATGAGCAGTTCTTC. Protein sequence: CASSSGQGGPYNEQFF.

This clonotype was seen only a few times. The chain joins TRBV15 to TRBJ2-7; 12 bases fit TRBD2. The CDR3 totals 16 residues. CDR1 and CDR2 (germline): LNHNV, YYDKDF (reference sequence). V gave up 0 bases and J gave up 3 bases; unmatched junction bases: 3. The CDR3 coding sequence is TGTGCCACCAGCAGAGACCGGACTAGCGGGGACTACGAGCAGTACTTC. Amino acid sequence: CATSRDRTSGDYEQYF.

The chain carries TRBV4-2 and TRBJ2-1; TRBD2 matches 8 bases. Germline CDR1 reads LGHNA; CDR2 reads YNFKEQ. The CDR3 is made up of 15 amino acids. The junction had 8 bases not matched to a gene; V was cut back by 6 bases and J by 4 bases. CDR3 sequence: CASRASGGLYNEQFF. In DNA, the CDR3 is TGTGCCAGCAGGGCCAGCGGGGGCCTATACAATGAGCAGTTCTTC.

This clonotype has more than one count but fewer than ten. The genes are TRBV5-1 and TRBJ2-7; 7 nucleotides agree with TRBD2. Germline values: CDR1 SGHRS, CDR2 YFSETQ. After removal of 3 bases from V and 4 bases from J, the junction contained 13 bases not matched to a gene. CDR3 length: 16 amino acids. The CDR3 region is CASSSGVGLADYEQYF. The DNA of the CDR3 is TGCGCCAGCAGCTCCGGGGTTGGGCTAGCGGATTACGAGCAGTACTTC.

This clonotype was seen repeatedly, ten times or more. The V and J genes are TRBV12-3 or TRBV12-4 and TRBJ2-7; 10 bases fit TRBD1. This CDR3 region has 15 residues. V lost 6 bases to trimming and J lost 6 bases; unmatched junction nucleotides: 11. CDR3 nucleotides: TGTGCCAGCAGGTCCCCCGGGACAGGGGAAAGCGAGCAGTACTTC. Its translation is CASRSPGTGESEQYF.

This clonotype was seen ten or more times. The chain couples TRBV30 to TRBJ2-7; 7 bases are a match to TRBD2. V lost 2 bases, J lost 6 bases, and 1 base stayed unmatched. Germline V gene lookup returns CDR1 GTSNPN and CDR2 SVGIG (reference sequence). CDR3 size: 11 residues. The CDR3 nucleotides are TGTGCCTGGAGTCCGGGGGGCGAGCAGTACTTC. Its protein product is CAWSPGGEQYF.

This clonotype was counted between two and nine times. In nucleotides, the CDR3 is TGCGCCAGCAGCGAGGAAGAGGCGGTGGACGAGCAGTACTTC. The encoded protein is CASSEEEAVDEQYF. The genes are TRBV5-1 and TRBJ2-7; the D is unclear. V lost 4 bases and J 5 bases, leaving 16 bases between the germline ends. CDR3 length: 14 residues. CDR1 SGHRS and CDR2 YFSETQ come from the germline V gene. Using reference TRBV5-1 and TRBJ2-7 for the parts outside the CDR3, the full variable domain is KAGVTQTPRYLIKTRGQQVTLSCSPISGHRSVSWYQQTPGQGLQFLFEYFSETQRNKGNFPGRFSGRQFSNSRSEMNVSTLELGDSALYLCASSEEEAVDEQYFGPGTRLTVT.

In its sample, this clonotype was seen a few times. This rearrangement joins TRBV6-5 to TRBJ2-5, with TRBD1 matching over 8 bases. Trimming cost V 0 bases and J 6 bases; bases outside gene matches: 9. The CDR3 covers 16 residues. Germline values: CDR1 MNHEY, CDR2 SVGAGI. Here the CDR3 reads CASSYSIDRGGQTQYF. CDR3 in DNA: TGTGCCAGCAGTTACTCGATCGACAGGGGAGGACAGACCCAGTACTTC.